What follows are 26 T cell receptor beta chains derived from one specimen sequenced in a study of blood T cells in healthy people across ages. Together with a sample-barcoded 5' primer, a J-beta primer mix was included in a second PCR lasting roughly 7 to 11 cycles. TCRdb reprocessed the 5' RACE reads with MiXCR, giving one entry per CDR3 protein. In the table there are 650,000 to 700,000 distinct CDR3 sequences, about a third of which are singletons. The specimen was blood. These receptor sequences come from a woman older than 75 in good health.

This chain connects TRBV7-2 to TRBJ2-7; 9 bases match TRBD2. V shed 1 base, J shed 3 bases, and the junction held 4 bases outside the gene matches. In germline, CDR1 is SGHTA, CDR2 FQGNSA. The CDR3 extends over 15 amino acids. CDR3 residues: CASSLDGGGGYEQYF. The CDR3 DNA follows: TGTGCCAGCAGCTTAGACGGCGGGGGGGGCTACGAGCAGTACTTC.

This clonotype was recorded a few times. A much larger clone differs by one base, so this may be a read error. In DNA, the CDR3 is TGTGCCAGCAGAACGGCCCGCGGGAATCGAAATGAGCAGTACTTC. Translated: CASRTARGNRNEQYF. This sequence joins TRBV7-2 and TRBJ2-5, with D maybe TRBD2 (6 bases). Trimming removed 6 bases at V and 11 bases at J, with 25 bases between. Germline V gives CDR1 SGHTA, CDR2 FQGNSA. CDR3 length equals 15 residues.

The rearrangement joins TRBV24-1 to TRBJ2-6; no clear D gene. The CDR3 spans 13 residues. CDR1 and CDR2 (germline): KGHDR, SFDVKD. With 9 bases removed from V and 2 bases from J, the gap between germline ends came to 7 bases. In nucleotides, the CDR3 is TGTGCCACCTCAGGTGCTGGGGCCAACGTCCTGACTTTC. Its translation is CATSGAGANVLTF.

The chain joins TRBV5-1 to TRBJ2-1; the D gene is possibly TRBD2 (5 bases). V was cut by 0 bases and J by 8 bases, with 15 bases left in between. The CDR3 sequence is 15 residues long. The germline V gene encodes CDR1 SGHRS and CDR2 YFSETQ. CDR3 protein: CASSLASPARDEQFF. CDR3 nucleotide sequence: TGCGCCAGCAGCTTGGCCAGTCCAGCGAGGGATGAGCAGTTCTTC.

The chain is built from TRBV12-3 or TRBV12-4 and TRBJ1-2; a possible D gene is TRBD1 (5 bases). The germline V and J ends were trimmed by 5 bases and 4 bases, with 11 bases remaining between them. The CDR3 loop spans 13 amino acids. Here the CDR3 DNA reads TGTGCCAGCAGTGCCGACAGTTCCTATGGCTACACCTTC. Translation: CASSADSSYGYTF.

This clonotype showed up many times. The chain is built from TRBV20-1 and TRBJ2-1; D is possibly TRBD2 (6 bases). This CDR3 spans 14 amino acids. Germline V gene lookup returns CDR1 DFQATT and CDR2 SNEGSKA (reference sequence). V was shortened by 6 bases and J by 2 bases, with 14 bases between the two germline ends. CDR3 in amino acids: CSALSEGAYNEQFF. CDR3 DNA: TGCAGTGCCCTGTCGGAGGGAGCCTACAATGAGCAGTTCTTC.

This clonotype turned up a few times. This could be a read error, since a much larger clone is one nucleotide away. The V call is TRBV5-1, the J call TRBJ2-4; 12 bases agree with TRBD1. The CDR3 spans 14 residues. V trimming: 3 bases; J trimming: 13 bases; junction bases outside the gene matches: 8. Per germline, CDR1 SGHRS and CDR2 YFSETQ. CDR3 sequence: CASSCGTGGKEQYF. The CDR3 DNA sequence: TGCGCCAGCAGCTGCGGGACAGGGGGCAAAGAGCAGTACTTC.

This clonotype was picked up one time. CDR3 protein: CASSLRLAGYANTGELFF. CDR3 sequence (DNA): TGTGCCAGCAGCTTACGGCTAGCGGGCTACGCGAACACCGGGGAGCTGTTTTTT. The V gene is TRBV7-2, the J gene TRBJ2-2; 8 bases line up with TRBD2. Germline lookup yields CDR1 SGHTA and CDR2 FQGNSA. The length of the CDR3 is 18 residues. Unmatched junction bases numbered 8, after V lost 2 bases and J lost 0 bases.

Points on this clonotype: A much more abundant neighbour one base away suggests this may be a read error. The J gene is TRBJ2-1, the V gene TRBV7-6, with 11 nucleotides matching TRBD2. Germline CDR1 SGHVS, CDR2 FNYEAQ. There are 17 residues in the CDR3. With 5 bases clipped from V and 9 bases from J, the junction kept 15 bases outside the gene matches. The CDR3 is CASSRGGSGGDSGEQFF. CDR3 coding DNA: TGTGCCAGCAGCAGAGGGGGTAGCGGGGGGGACTCCGGTGAGCAGTTCTTC.

This rearrangement joins TRBV5-1 to TRBJ2-1; 8 nucleotides agree with TRBD2. Looked up from germline, CDR1 is SGHRS and CDR2 is YFSETQ. The CDR3 loop spans 17 amino acids. Trimming cost V 3 bases and J 2 bases; bases outside gene matches: 10. The CDR3 DNA reads as TGCGCCAGCAGCTGGGGGTCGAGCGGGGGTACCTACAATGAGCAGTTCTTC. This codes for CASSWGSSGGTYNEQFF.

This clonotype has a handful of counts. CDR3 coding DNA: TGCGCCAGCAGCTTGGGGGGGGAACCCCATGGCTACACCTTC. Translating it yields CASSLGGEPHGYTF. The rearrangement joins TRBV5-1 to TRBJ1-2; tentative D call: TRBD1 (5 bases). Trimming took off 0 bases at V and 6 bases at J, with 12 bases between the two ends. From germline, CDR1 is SGHRS and CDR2 YFSETQ. This CDR3 is 14 amino acids long.

This clonotype was counted many times. The chain employs TRBV24-1 and TRBJ2-3, with D possibly matching TRBD1 (5 bases). CDR3 length: 15 amino acids. The germline gives CDR1 KGHDR, CDR2 SFDVKD. V gave up 5 bases and J gave up 7 bases, with 18 bases separating them. Here the CDR3 DNA reads TGTGCCACCAGTGGAGGCAGGGCGCAGGGATATACGCAGTATTTT. This codes for CATSGGRAQGYTQYF.

V usage is TRBV7-2 and J usage is TRBJ2-7; 8 bases agree with TRBD2. The CDR3 length is 15 residues. The trim removed 1 base at V and 10 bases at J, leaving 12 bases unmatched. CDR1 and CDR2 from the germline V gene are SGHTA and FQGNSA. The CDR3 sequence is CASSLGPDGGAVQYF. The CDR3 DNA sequence: TGTGCCAGCAGCTTAGGTCCGGACGGGGGGGCCGTACAGTACTTC.

On this clonotype: A much bigger clone sits one base away, suggesting this may be a read error. V usage is TRBV6-5 and J usage is TRBJ2-1, with D possibly being TRBD2 (6 bases). CDR1 and CDR2 from the germline V gene are MNHEY and SVGAGI. V lost 5 bases and J lost 13, with 18 bases in between. The CDR3 length is 13 residues. For the CDR3, the DNA is TGTGCCAGCAGTCGGACTATCCTAGAGACCCAGTTCTTC. It codes for CASSRTILETQFF.

This chain uses TRBV7-3 with TRBJ2-5; D possibly uses TRBD1 or TRBD2 (5 bases each). V gave up 2 bases and J gave up 11 bases, with 12 bases separating them. The CDR3 sequence is 12 residues long. Germline-derived CDR1 and CDR2 are SGHTA and FQGTGA. The CDR3 spells CASSLFGGEQYF. DNA for the CDR3: TGTGCCAGCAGCTTATTTGGGGGTGAGCAGTACTTC.

This clonotype appeared once. The chain couples TRBV12-3 or TRBV12-4 to TRBJ2-3; D perhaps matches TRBD1 (6 bases). There are 17 residues in the CDR3. Trimming removed 3 bases at V and 11 bases at J, with 27 bases between. The CDR3 is CASSFMFGGERADVQYF. For the CDR3, the DNA is TGTGCCAGCAGTTTTATGTTTGGGGGCGAGCGCGCAGATGTGCAGTATTTT.

This clonotype was seen ten or more times. The rearrangement joins TRBV3-1 to TRBJ2-5, with no clear D. Germline loops: CDR1 LGHDT, CDR2 YNNKEL (reference sequence). Trimming took off 1 base at V and 4 bases at J, with 13 bases between the two ends. The CDR3 runs 15 residues. DNA for the CDR3: TGTGCCAGCAGCCAAGCTACGACCAGGAGAGAGACCCAGTACTTC. It encodes CASSQATTRRETQYF.

At least ten counts were recorded for this clonotype. V is TRBV20-1 and J is TRBJ2-7; either TRBD1 or TRBD2 may fit D (5 bases each). This CDR3 spans 15 amino acids. Germline V CDR1 and CDR2: DFQATT, SNEGSKA (reference sequence). Trimming left V 0 bases short and J 4 bases short, with 16 bases between. CDR3 sequence (DNA): TGCAGTGCTAGAGATCAGTTGGGACCAGTTTACGAGCAGTACTTC. Amino acids: CSARDQLGPVYEQYF.

This clonotype was seen repeatedly, ten times or more. The chain combines TRBV5-1 with TRBJ2-3; 7 bases map to TRBD2. Unmatched junction bases numbered 7, after V lost 0 bases and J lost 3 bases. The CDR3 sequence is 16 residues long. CDR1 is SGHRS, CDR2 YFSETQ, per germline. CDR3 amino acids: CASSLGLAMETDTQYF. The CDR3 bases are TGCGCCAGCAGCTTGGGACTAGCTATGGAGACAGATACGCAGTATTTT.

Many counts were recorded for this clonotype. The rearrangement uses TRBV9 and TRBJ2-1; 10 positions agree with TRBD2. CDR1 and CDR2 from the germline V gene are SGDLS and YYNGEE. The CDR3 sequence is 16 residues long. V trimming: 0 bases; J trimming: 7 bases; junction bases outside the gene matches: 7. In DNA form, the CDR3 reads TGTGCCAGCAGCGTAGCTCCCAGCGGGGGGGGAAATGAGCAGTTCTTC. Encoded protein: CASSVAPSGGGNEQFF.

As regards this clonotype: This may arise from a read error, as a much more abundant clone is one base away. V usage is TRBV5-4 and J usage is TRBJ2-7, with 7 bases matching TRBD1. Germline CDR1 SGHNT, CDR2 YYREEE (reference sequence). There are 14 residues in the CDR3. The CDR3 bases are TGTGCCAGCAGCATCACAGGGGCCTCCTGCGAGCAGTACTTC. Translated, it gives CASSITGASCEQYF.

This clonotype has more than one count but fewer than ten. V usage is TRBV6-2 or TRBV6-3 and J usage is TRBJ1-5; TRBD1 aligns across 8 bases. Germline V lookup: CDR1 MNHEY, CDR2 SVGEGT. The CDR3 is 13 residues long. J lost 5 bases, V lost 6 bases, and 3 bases had no gene match. The CDR3 bases are TGTGCCAGCAGGGACAGGGCTGATCAGCCCCAGCATTTT. It specifies CASRDRADQPQHF.

This clonotype was detected a few times. CDR3 sequence: CASSQERYTEAFF. The CDR3, as DNA: TGTGCCAGCAGCCAAGAACGGTACACTGAAGCTTTCTTT. V usage is TRBV4-2 and J usage is TRBJ1-1, with no clear D. In germline, CDR1 is LGHNA, CDR2 YNFKEQ. The V gene lost 0 bases and the J gene lost 3 bases, with 5 bases spanning the gap. CDR3 size: 13 residues.

The chain has TRBV6-5 and TRBJ1-2; perhaps TRBD1 as D (5 bases). V was cut by 3 bases and J by 8 bases, with 16 bases left in between. The length of the CDR3 is 14 residues. Per the germline V gene, CDR1 is MNHEY and CDR2 is SVGAGI. CDR3 in amino acids: CASSYRGPDSGYTF. CDR3 DNA sequence: TGTGCCAGCAGTTATCGGGGCCCCGATTCGGGCTACACCTTC.

The DNA of the CDR3 is TGTGCCAGCAGTTTGGCCAGTGGGGAGCCCTACGAGCAGTACTTC. Protein sequence: CASSLASGEPYEQYF. The chain couples TRBV28 to TRBJ2-7; the D gene is possibly TRBD2 (5 bases). The CDR3 contains 15 residues. Per germline, CDR1 MDHEN and CDR2 SYDVKM. The V end was cut by 3 bases, the J end by 2 bases, with 14 bases between.

This clonotype was found many times. The V call is TRBV9, the J call TRBJ1-2; a weak D match, TRBD1 (5 bases). The CDR3 contains 14 residues. Germline values: CDR1 SGDLS, CDR2 YYNGEE. Trimming pared 2 bases from V and 7 bases from J, leaving 15 bases between. CDR3 nucleotides: TGTGCCAGCAGCGTGACCGGGACGGTTGGTGGCTACACCTTC. Protein: CASSVTGTVGGYTF.